This T cell receptor beta chain was captured in a study of cytomegalovirus exposure and HLA in healthy donors. Study results and caveats: Of the V segments, some could not be distinguished, including TRBV6-2 and TRBV6-3, and were excluded. Associated with HLA alleles at 0.05 false discovery rate in a later analysis were approximately 17,000 TCR beta sequences.

Primers: 60 Vbeta forward and 13 Jbeta reverse. The assay was immunoSEQ multiplex PCR, and TCRdb's table has in-frame clones only and misses some. In all, the sample yields 200,000 or so clones. The trim removed 2 bases at V and 0 bases at J, leaving 13 bases unmatched. The CDR3 length is 18 residues. Turning to this clone: Its specificity is not known.

Specimen: PBMCs. The sequence was obtained from a boy younger than 18 in good health and CMV-seronegative. V usage is TRBV23-1 and J usage is TRBJ2-7; 7 bases agree with TRBD2. TRBV23-1 is known as an ORF, though its function is uncertain. CDR3 DNA: TGCGCCAGCAGTCAACCCGAGAAAAGCGGGGATAGCTCCTACGAGCAGTACTTC. As protein: CASSQPEKSGDSSYEQYF.